This T cell receptor beta chain was found in a study of glioma-infiltrating T cells. The ends were cut back, 4 bases at V and 7 bases at J, with 11 bases in the middle. The CDR3 contains 14 residues. CDR1 is MNHNS and CDR2 is SASEGT in the germline V gene. The iRepertoire nested amplicon-rescue multiplex PCR amplified TCR alpha and beta CDR3s from RNA. For one-step reverse transcription and amplification, roughly 95-450 ng of tissue mRNA or PBMC total RNA was used. TCRdb called the multiplex PCR reads again in MiXCR, with one record for every CDR3 protein. The sample shows 150,000 or so distinct CDR3 sequences, approximately 40% of them seen only once. Findings of the study overall: Tissue and blood shared very few CDR3 sequences. Tissue-blood divergence was below expectation in non-neoplastic patients, above in gliomas.

On this clonotype itself: Its antigen remains unknown.

Sequenced sample: glioma tissue, nonneoplastic brain tissue, or PBMCs (not recorded which). V is TRBV6-1 and J is TRBJ1-6; D might be TRBD1 (5 bases). The sequence came from a human donor with low-grade glioma or glioblastoma, undergoing nonglioma brain surgery, or in good health (not recorded which). CDR3 protein: CASSVSSGNSPLHF. As DNA, the CDR3 is TGTGCCAGCAGTGTATCTTCAGGGAATTCACCCCTCCACTTT.